The entry that follows covers one T cell receptor (beta chain) sequence. The antigen remains unidentified. This entry is derived from a study of cytomegalovirus exposure and HLA in healthy donors. As for the study in general: Among over 350 genotyped donors, 65% to 90% fell in the Caucasian-associated ancestry cluster. Study results and caveats: Per a prior analysis, the majority of TCR beta V segments were productive roughly 87% or roughly 30% of the time.

Primers for the PCR totalled 60 Vbeta and 13 Jbeta. Measured with immunoSEQ multiplex PCR; TCRdb has only the in-frame clones, and not every one. The table has over 70,000 clones, nearly 80% seen once. The CDR3 totals 14 residues. The V gene lost 4 bases and the J gene lost 1 base, with 12 bases spanning the gap. Per germline, CDR1 SGHKS and CDR2 YYEKEE (reference sequence). The chain carries TRBV5-5 and TRBJ2-7; D is possibly TRBD1 (6 bases). The receptor was isolated from a woman aged 45-65 years in good health and CMV-seropositive. The sequenced sample was PBMCs. The CDR3, as DNA: TGTGCCAGCAGCCAACTCAGGGGATCCTACGAGCAGTACTTC. Residues: CASSQLRGSYEQYF. Full variable domain (missing parts from reference TRBV5-5 and TRBJ2-7): DAGVTQSPTHLIKTRGQQVTLRCSPISGHKSVSWYQQVLGQGPQFIFQYYEKEERGRGNFPDRFSARQFPNYSSELNVNALLLGDSALYLCASSQLRGSYEQYFGPGTRLTVT.